A selection of T cell receptor beta chains follows, all from one sample in a study of response to subunit inactivated influenza vaccine. TCRdb called the RT-PCR reads again in MiXCR, with one record for every CDR3 protein. The sample shows approximately 570,000 distinct CDR3 sequences, roughly 8.2% of them seen only once. Sequenced here: PBMCs from blood, sampled 23 to 25 months after vaccination. All receptors come from a man between 45 and 75 years old who received an inactivated influenza vaccine. The CDR3 runs from the conserved cysteine through the conserved F or W. D genes are given only for firm matches. Clone size appears in some rows only: once, few, many, or a class for an expanded clone.

TRBV7-9,many,TRBJ2-1,TRBD2,CASSLQSGGVKWAFF,TGTGCCAGCAGCTTACAGTCGGGAGGAGTAAAGTGGGCGTTCTTC
TRBV7-2,few,TRBJ1-5,-,CASSLQGFQGQPQHF,TGTGCCAGCAGCTTACAGGGCTTCCAAGGTCAGCCCCAGCATTTT
TRBV5-1,-,TRBJ2-3,-,CASSLDFDTQYF,TGCGCCAGCAGCTTGGATTTCGATACGCAGTATTTT
TRBV20-1,few,TRBJ2-7,-,CSARSLEFYEQYF,TGCAGTGCTAGATCCCTAGAATTCTACGAGCAGTACTTC
TRBV7-9,many,TRBJ1-1,TRBD1,CASTPTRGVYTEAFF,TGTGCCAGCACCCCTACCAGGGGGGTTTACACTGAAGCTTTCTTT
TRBV13,few,TRBJ2-7,-,CASSPLGRARDEQYF,TGTGCCAGCAGCCCTCTGGGACGGGCCCGGGACGAGCAGTACTTC
TRBV11-2,few,TRBJ2-7,-,CASSLDAATYEQYF,TGTGCCAGCAGCTTAGATGCAGCAACCTACGAGCAGTACTTC
TRBV28,few,TRBJ2-7,-,CASQKGAYEQYF,TGTGCCAGCCAGAAGGGGGCCTACGAGCAGTACTTC
TRBV5-6,-,TRBJ1-1,TRBD1,CASSRLRDRAFVTEAFF,TGTGCCAGCAGCCGGCTCCGGGACAGGGCCTTTGTCACTGAAGCTTTCTTT
TRBV6-1,-,TRBJ1-4,-,CASSRIQRQQEKLFF,TGTGCCAGCAGTCGAATCCAGAGACAGCAGGAAAAACTGTTTTTT
TRBV20-1,-,TRBJ1-6,-,CSALPDGEGYSPLHF,TGCAGTGCTCTACCCGACGGGGAGGGATATTCACCCCTCCACTTT
TRBV25-1,few,TRBJ1-4,-,CASSESGPGEQKLFF,TGTGCCAGCAGTGAAAGTGGTCCGGGGGAGCAAAAACTGTTTTTT
TRBV28,-,TRBJ2-7,TRBD1,CASSWTGRYSYEQYF,TGTGCCAGCAGCTGGACAGGCCGCTACTCCTACGAGCAGTACTTC
TRBV4-3,-,TRBJ2-3,TRBD2,CASSRTSGRGTDTQYF,TGCGCCAGCAGCCGTACTAGCGGGAGAGGCACAGATACGCAGTATTTT
TRBV3-1,many,TRBJ2-1,-,CASSQVSVHEQFF,TGTGCCAGCAGCCAAGTCTCGGTTCATGAGCAGTTCTTC
TRBV20-1,-,TRBJ1-4,TRBD1,CSAMTGNEKLFF,TGCAGTGCAATGACAGGGAATGAAAAACTGTTTTTT
TRBV20-1,many,TRBJ2-1,-,CSASAGDEQFF,TGCAGTGCTAGCGCAGGGGATGAGCAGTTCTTC
TRBV20-1,-,TRBJ1-6,-,CSARDEKTYNSPLHF,TGCAGTGCTAGAGACGAAAAGACCTATAATTCACCCCTCCACTTT
TRBV20-1,-,TRBJ1-2,-,CSARDSRGPRGYTF,TGCAGTGCTAGAGATTCACGGGGACCTAGAGGCTACACCTTC
TRBV27,-,TRBJ1-2,-,CASSSLGTYGYTF,TGTGCCAGCAGTTCCTTAGGGACCTATGGCTACACCTTC
TRBV20-1,many,TRBJ1-5,TRBD1,CSARKSTGTGQPQHF,TGCAGTGCTAGAAAATCGACAGGGACGGGTCAGCCCCAGCATTTT
TRBV3-1,-,TRBJ2-2,TRBD2,CASSQDGGGTGELFF,TGTGCCAGCAGCCAAGACGGGGGGGGCACCGGGGAGCTGTTTTTT
TRBV12-3/TRBV12-4,-,TRBJ2-5,TRBD2,CASRGRGAQETQYF,TGTGCCAGCAGGGGGCGGGGGGCCCAAGAGACCCAGTACTTC
TRBV7-9,few,TRBJ1-1,TRBD1,CASTQGMNTEAFF,TGTGCCAGCACACAGGGGATGAACACTGAAGCTTTCTTT
TRBV11-1,few,TRBJ2-7,TRBD1,CASSTYDRGREQYF,TGTGCCAGCAGCACGTACGACAGGGGTAGGGAGCAGTACTTC
TRBV29-1,-,TRBJ2-1,-,CSVPRGSSYNEQFF,TGCAGCGTCCCCAGGGGCAGCTCCTACAATGAGCAGTTCTTC
TRBV12-3/TRBV12-4,few,TRBJ2-7,-,CASSLRGGPYEQYF,TGTGCCAGCAGTTTACGTGGAGGGCCATACGAGCAGTACTTC
TRBV5-1,few,TRBJ1-1,TRBD1,CASSPSPDRATEAFF,TGCGCCAGCAGCCCTAGTCCAGACAGGGCGACTGAAGCTTTCTTT
TRBV12-3/TRBV12-4,-,TRBJ1-1,TRBD1,CASSTGTGGPAGRTEAFF,TGTGCCAGCAGCACCGGGACAGGGGGCCCCGCTGGGAGAACTGAAGCTTTCTTT
TRBV20-1,-,TRBJ1-2,-,CSAPLRVEDTF,TGCAGTGCTCCCCTCAGGGTTGAAGACACCTTC
TRBV25-1,few,TRBJ1-4,TRBD1,CASRDRRGAGEKLFF,TGTGCCAGCAGGGACAGGAGGGGGGCAGGTGAAAAACTGTTTTTT
TRBV7-2,-,TRBJ2-5,-,CASSFPGKQETQYF,TGTGCCAGCAGCTTCCCGGGGAAACAAGAGACCCAGTACTTC
TRBV28,-,TRBJ2-7,-,CASSTGTVGINEYF,TGTGCCAGCAGTACCGGGACGGTTGGAATAAATGAGTACTTC
TRBV12-3/TRBV12-4,many,TRBJ2-3,-,CASSGLGVKGGTDTQYF,TGTGCCAGCAGCGGGCTCGGGGTCAAAGGAGGCACAGATACGCAGTATTTT
TRBV18,few,TRBJ1-4,-,CASSPRERATNEKLFF,TGTGCCAGCTCACCAAGAGAGCGCGCAACTAATGAAAAACTGTTTTTT
TRBV4-1,-,TRBJ2-3,TRBD1,CASSQDGVAGGITDTQYF,TGCGCCAGCAGCCAAGATGGTGTGGCAGGGGGCATCACAGATACGCAGTATTTT
TRBV30,many,TRBJ1-2,TRBD1,CALDRGFNYGYTF,TGTGCCTTAGACAGGGGTTTTAACTATGGCTACACCTTC